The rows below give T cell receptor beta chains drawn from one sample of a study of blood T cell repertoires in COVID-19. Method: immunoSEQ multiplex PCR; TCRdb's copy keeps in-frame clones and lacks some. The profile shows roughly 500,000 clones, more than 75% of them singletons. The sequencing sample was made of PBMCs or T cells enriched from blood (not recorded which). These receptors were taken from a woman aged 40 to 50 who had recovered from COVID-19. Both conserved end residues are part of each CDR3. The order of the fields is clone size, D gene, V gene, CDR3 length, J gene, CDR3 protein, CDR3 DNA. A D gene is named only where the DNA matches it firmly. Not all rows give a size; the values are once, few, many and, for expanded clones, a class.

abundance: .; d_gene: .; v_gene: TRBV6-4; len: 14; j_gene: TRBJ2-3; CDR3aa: CASSPGGGRDTQYF; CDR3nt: TGTGCCAGCTCCCCCGGGGGTGGGAGAGATACGCAGTATTTT
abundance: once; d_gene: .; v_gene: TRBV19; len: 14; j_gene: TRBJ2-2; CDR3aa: CASVRRGDSGELFF; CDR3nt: TGTGCCTCGGTCCGGCGGGGGGACAGCGGGGAGCTGTTTTTT
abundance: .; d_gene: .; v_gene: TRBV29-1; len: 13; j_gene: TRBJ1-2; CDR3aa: CSARLGGYYGYTF; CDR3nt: TGCAGCGCCCGGTTGGGGGGGTACTATGGCTACACCTTC
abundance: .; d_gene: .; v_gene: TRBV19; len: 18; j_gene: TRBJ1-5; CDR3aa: CASSLEILGGLGNQPQHF; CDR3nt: TGTGCCAGTAGTCTGGAAATCTTAGGGGGTTTGGGCAATCAGCCCCAGCATTTT
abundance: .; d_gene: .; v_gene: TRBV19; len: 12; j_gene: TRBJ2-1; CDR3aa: CASSPQGVEQFF; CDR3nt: TGTGCCAGTAGCCCTCAGGGTGTTGAGCAGTTCTTC
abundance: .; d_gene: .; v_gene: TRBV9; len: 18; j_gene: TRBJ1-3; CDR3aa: CASSARFNAGRAGNTIYF; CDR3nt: TGTGCCAGCAGCGCTCGGTTCAACGCAGGGAGGGCTGGAAACACCATATATTTT
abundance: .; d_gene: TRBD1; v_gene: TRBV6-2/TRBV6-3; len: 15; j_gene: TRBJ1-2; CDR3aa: CASSYGADRYYGYTF; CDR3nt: TGTGCCAGCAGTTACGGGGCGGACAGGTACTATGGCTACACCTTC
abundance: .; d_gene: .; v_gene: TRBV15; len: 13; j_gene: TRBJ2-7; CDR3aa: CATSSPSSYEQYF; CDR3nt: TGTGCCACCAGCTCCCCATCCTCCTACGAGCAGTACTTC
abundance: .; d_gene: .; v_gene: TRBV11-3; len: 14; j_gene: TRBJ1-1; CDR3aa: CASSLVRENTEAFF; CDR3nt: TGTGCCAGCAGCTTAGTGCGGGAGAACACTGAAGCTTTCTTT
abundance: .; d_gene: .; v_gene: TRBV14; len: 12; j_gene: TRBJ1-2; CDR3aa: CASSQLSGGYTF; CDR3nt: TGTGCCAGCAGCCAATTAAGCGGGGGCTACACCTTC
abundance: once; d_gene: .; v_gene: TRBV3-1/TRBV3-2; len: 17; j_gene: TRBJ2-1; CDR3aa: CASSQDPSGYSYNEQFF; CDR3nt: TGTGCCAGCAGCCAGGACCCTTCGGGATACTCCTACAATGAGCAGTTCTTC
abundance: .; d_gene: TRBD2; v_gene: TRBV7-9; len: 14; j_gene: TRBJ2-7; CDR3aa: CASSPGGGTYEQYF; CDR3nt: TGTGCCAGCAGCCCCGGCGGGGGGACCTACGAGCAGTACTTC
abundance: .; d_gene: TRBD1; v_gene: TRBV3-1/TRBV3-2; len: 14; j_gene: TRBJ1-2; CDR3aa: CASSEHTGEWGYTF; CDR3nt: TGTGCCAGCAGCGAACACACAGGGGAATGGGGCTACACCTTC
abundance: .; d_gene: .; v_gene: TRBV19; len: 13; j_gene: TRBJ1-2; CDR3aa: CASSQTVNYGYTF; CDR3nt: TGTGCCAGTAGTCAGACAGTAAACTATGGCTACACCTTC
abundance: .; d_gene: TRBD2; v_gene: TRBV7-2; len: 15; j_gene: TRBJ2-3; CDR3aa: CASSLAVAGGDTQYF; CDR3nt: TGTGCCAGCAGCTTAGCGGTAGCGGGAGGGGATACGCAGTATTTT
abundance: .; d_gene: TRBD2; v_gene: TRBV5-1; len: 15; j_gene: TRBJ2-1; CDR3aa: CATRLAGDSNNEQFF; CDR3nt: TGCGCCACCAGACTAGCGGGAGATAGTAACAATGAGCAGTTCTTC
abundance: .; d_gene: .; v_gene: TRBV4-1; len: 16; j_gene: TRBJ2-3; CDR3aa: CASSQVGGGPGDTQYF; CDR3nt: TGCGCCAGCAGCCAAGTTGGAGGGGGCCCGGGGGATACGCAGTATTTT
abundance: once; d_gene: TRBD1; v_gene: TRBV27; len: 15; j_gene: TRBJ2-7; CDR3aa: CASSLWTGPAYEQYF; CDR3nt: TGTGCCAGCAGTCTATGGACAGGACCCGCCTACGAGCAGTACTTC
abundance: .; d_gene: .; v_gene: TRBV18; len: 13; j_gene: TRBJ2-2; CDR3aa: CASSPRNTGELFF; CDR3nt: TGTGCCAGCTCCCCCCGGAACACCGGGGAGCTGTTTTTT
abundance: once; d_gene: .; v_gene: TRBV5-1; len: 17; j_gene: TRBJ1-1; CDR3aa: CASSRGGEGPVSTEAFF; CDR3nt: TGCGCCAGCAGCAGGGGCGGGGAGGGGCCCGTGAGCACTGAAGCTTTCTTT
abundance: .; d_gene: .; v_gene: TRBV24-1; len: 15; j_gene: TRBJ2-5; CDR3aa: CATSDSLPREETQYF; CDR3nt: TGTGCCACCAGTGATTCGTTACCGCGGGAAGAGACCCAGTACTTC
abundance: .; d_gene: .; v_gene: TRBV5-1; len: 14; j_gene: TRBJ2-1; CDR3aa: CASSLGLAENEQFF; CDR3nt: TGCGCCAGCAGCTTGGGCCTAGCCGAAAATGAGCAGTTCTTC
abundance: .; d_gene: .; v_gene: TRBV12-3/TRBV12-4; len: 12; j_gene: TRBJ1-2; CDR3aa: CASSLRGSGYTF; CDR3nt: TGTGCCAGCAGTTTAAGAGGGTCCGGCTACACCTTC
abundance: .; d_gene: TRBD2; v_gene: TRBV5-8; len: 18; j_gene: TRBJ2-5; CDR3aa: CASSLTSGRGTVGETQYF; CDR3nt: TGTGCCAGCAGCTTGACTAGCGGGAGAGGGACGGTTGGGGAGACCCAGTACTTC
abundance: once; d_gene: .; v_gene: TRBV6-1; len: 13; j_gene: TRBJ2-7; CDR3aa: CASSEGLSYEQYF; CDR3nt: TGTGCCAGCAGTGAAGGACTTTCCTACGAGCAGTACTTC
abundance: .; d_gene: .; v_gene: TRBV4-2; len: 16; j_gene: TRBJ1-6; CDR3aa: CASSQDEAGVQSPLHF; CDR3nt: TGTGCCAGCAGCCAAGATGAGGCAGGGGTACAGTCACCCCTCCACTTT
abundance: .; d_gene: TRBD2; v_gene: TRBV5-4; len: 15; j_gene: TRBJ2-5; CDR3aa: CASSLGGLAEETQYF; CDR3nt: TGTGCCAGCAGCTTGGGTGGACTAGCGGAAGAGACCCAGTACTTC
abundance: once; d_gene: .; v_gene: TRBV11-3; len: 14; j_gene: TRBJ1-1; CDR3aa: CASSRGGGPLGAFF; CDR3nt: TGTGCCAGCAGCAGGGGCGGGGGGCCTCTTGGAGCTTTCTTT
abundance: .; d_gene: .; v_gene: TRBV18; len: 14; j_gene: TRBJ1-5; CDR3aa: CASSPRSGDQPQHF; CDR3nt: TGTGCCAGCTCACCCAGAAGCGGCGATCAGCCCCAGCATTTT
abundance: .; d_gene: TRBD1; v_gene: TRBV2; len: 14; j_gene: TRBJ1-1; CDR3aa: CASTLQGANTEAFF; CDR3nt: TGTGCCAGCACACTACAGGGGGCGAACACTGAAGCTTTCTTT
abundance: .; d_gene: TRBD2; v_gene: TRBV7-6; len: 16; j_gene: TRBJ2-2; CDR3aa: CASSLVSGGSAGELFF; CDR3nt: TGTGCCAGCAGCTTAGTGTCGGGAGGGTCGGCCGGGGAGCTGTTTTTT